This section outlines one TCR beta chain sequence together with its context. This entry belongs to a study of blood T cell repertoires in COVID-19. Study background: COVID-19 samples from acute and convalescent phases originated in the United States, Italy and Spain.

The CDR3 covers 15 residues. Germline V gene sequence: CDR1 MGHRA, CDR2 YSYEKL. The germline V and J ends were trimmed by 4 bases and 6 bases, with 18 bases remaining between them. Sequencing was performed with immunoSEQ multiplex PCR; in TCRdb, only in-frame clones are kept and a portion is missing. The sample has hundreds of thousands of clones, approximately 83% seen once. The clonotype originates from a middle-aged woman with acute COVID-19. The material sequenced was PBMCs or T cells enriched from blood (not recorded which). J is TRBJ1-2 and V is TRBV4-1; D is possibly TRBD1 (5 bases). CDR3 nucleotides: TGCGCCAGCAGCCGTCCCCTTGGGGGGTTGGATGGCTACACCTTC. Protein product: CASSRPLGGLDGYTF.